This T cell receptor beta chain was found in a study of memory CD4+ T cells and cytomegalovirus serostatus. Study-level background: Of the healthy Belgian adults, under 10 were CMV seropositive and about 24 seronegative. General study results and limits: Of roughly 180 reported CMV TCRbeta sequences, 67 were found in memory CD4+ repertoires. The CMV-associated TCR signature appears largely within the CD4+ memory repertoire.

With 3 bases removed from V and 6 bases from J, the gap between germline ends came to 8 bases. The CDR3 runs to 13 residues. From germline, CDR1 is MGHDK and CDR2 SYGVNS. The sort gate was single viable CD3+CD4+CD8-CD45RO+ cells for memory CD4+ T cells. After thawing, CD4+ T cells were positively selected. On this clone itself: The target antigen is unknown.

Produced via immunoSEQ multiplex PCR; TCRdb's table is partial and in-frame only. The repertoire has tens of thousands of clones, 79% of them found once; the top ten carry about 5.8%. The sequence was collected from an adult in good health and CMV-seropositive. Sequences were obtained from memory CD4+ T cells from blood. The chain combines TRBV25-1 with TRBJ2-2; D assignment may be TRBD1 or TRBD2 (6 bases each). DNA of the CDR3: TGTGCCAGCAGTGACCGGGGGCCCGGGGAGCTGTTTTTT. Its translation: CASSDRGPGELFF.